The 15 T cell receptor beta chains given below trace back to one sample, sequenced in a study of T cells expressing NK-cell markers. TCRdb re-called the 5' RACE reads and gives one entry per CDR3 protein, without DNA. The specimen's table records 400,000 to 550,000 distinct CDR3 sequences. The material sequenced was blood T cells: a sorted CD56 or NKG2C T cell subset, CD4+ or CD8+ T cells, or bulk PBMC T cells (not recorded which). Receptors originate from a woman aged 18-70 years in good health.

CDR3: CATSDQPIPTFSYEQYF. This chain uses TRBV24-1 with TRBJ2-7. This CDR3 has 17 amino acids. Germline CDR1 is KGHDR and CDR2 is SFDVKD.

The gene calls are TRBV12-3 or TRBV12-4 and TRBJ1-3; TCRdb's D call of TRBD1 is untestable without DNA. The CDR3 sequence is 15 residues long. CDR3 sequence: CASSLFSPGGNTIYF.

V gene TRBV5-4 combines with J gene TRBJ2-3; TCRdb gives TRBD2 as the D gene, but with no DNA this cannot be confirmed. Per the germline V gene, CDR1 is SGHNT and CDR2 is YYREEE (reference sequence). This CDR3 region has 16 residues. This CDR3 is CASSTLTRPSSDTQYF.

V usage is TRBV6-6 and J usage is TRBJ1-1; no DNA is available, so the TRBD1 call from TCRdb remains unchecked. The CDR3 contains 13 residues. Germline-derived CDR1 and CDR2 are MNHNY and SVGAGI (reference sequence). The chain's CDR3 is CASSSPRSTEAFF.

The chain is built from TRBV5-1 and TRBJ2-1. There are 12 residues in the CDR3. Per germline, CDR1 SGHRS and CDR2 YFSETQ. CDR3 amino acids: CASSWAPNEQFF.

The V call is TRBV12-3 or TRBV12-4, the J call TRBJ2-1; TCRdb gives TRBD1 as the D gene, but with no DNA this cannot be confirmed. This CDR3 has 15 residues. The CDR3 spells CASSPRQGAWDEQFF.

This sequence joins TRBV6-2 or TRBV6-3 and TRBJ1-1. This CDR3 spans 13 amino acids. CDR1 and CDR2 (germline): MNHEY, SVGEGT. CDR3 sequence reads: CASSPFEGTEAFF.

The V and J genes are TRBV12-3 or TRBV12-4 and TRBJ1-2; TCRdb's D gene call, TRBD1, goes unchecked for lack of DNA. This CDR3 has 14 residues. CDR3 loop: CASSFTGGDYGYTF.

The chain carries TRBV27 and TRBJ2-5; TCRdb picks TRBD1, but there is no DNA to check that call. This CDR3 spans 14 amino acids. Germline V gene sequence: CDR1 MNHEY, CDR2 SMNVEV (reference sequence). CDR3 in amino acids: CASSHRQTQETQYF.

The genes are TRBV12-3 or TRBV12-4 and TRBJ1-5. The CDR3 extends over 14 amino acids. The CDR3: CASSFQDSNQPQHF.

The chain employs TRBV7-2 and TRBJ1-3. The CDR3 length is 16 residues. CDR1 is SGHTA, CDR2 FQGNSA, per germline. This CDR3 reads CASSTRASSSGNTIYF.

The V call is TRBV7-2, the J call TRBJ1-2. Per the germline V gene, CDR1 is SGHTA and CDR2 is FQGNSA. The CDR3 extends over 14 amino acids. The CDR3 reads CASSAHMNNYGYTF.

The rearrangement uses TRBV11-2 and TRBJ1-1; TCRdb calls TRBD1, which cannot be checked without DNA. This CDR3 is 15 amino acids long. The germline CDR1 and CDR2 sequences are SGHAT and FQNNGV. The CDR3 is CASSLSTGGYTEAFF. Full variable domain (outside the CDR3, taken from reference TRBV11-2 and TRBJ1-1): EAGVAQSPRYKIIEKRQSVAFWCNPISGHATLYWYQQILGQGPKLLIQFQNNGVVDDSQLPKDRFSAERLKGVDSTLKIQPAKLEDSAVYLCASSLSTGGYTEAFFGQGTRLTVV.

The rearrangement joins TRBV28 to TRBJ2-1. CDR1 and CDR2 from the germline V gene are MDHEN and SYDVKM. The CDR3 extends over 16 amino acids. CDR3 sequence reads: CASSLYSSPTYNEQFF. The entire variable domain, with the rest obtained from reference TRBV28 and TRBJ2-1, is as follows: DVKVTQSSRYLVKRTGEKVFLECVQDMDHENMFWYRQDPGLGLRLIYFSYDVKMKEKGDIPEGYSVSREKKERFSLILESASTNQTSMYLCASSLYSSPTYNEQFFGPGTRLTVL.

The rearrangement uses TRBV30 and TRBJ2-1; TCRdb calls TRBD2, which cannot be checked without DNA. The CDR3 runs to 11 residues. Germline values: CDR1 GTSNPN, CDR2 SVGIG (reference sequence). CDR3 residues: CAWSRVDWQFF.